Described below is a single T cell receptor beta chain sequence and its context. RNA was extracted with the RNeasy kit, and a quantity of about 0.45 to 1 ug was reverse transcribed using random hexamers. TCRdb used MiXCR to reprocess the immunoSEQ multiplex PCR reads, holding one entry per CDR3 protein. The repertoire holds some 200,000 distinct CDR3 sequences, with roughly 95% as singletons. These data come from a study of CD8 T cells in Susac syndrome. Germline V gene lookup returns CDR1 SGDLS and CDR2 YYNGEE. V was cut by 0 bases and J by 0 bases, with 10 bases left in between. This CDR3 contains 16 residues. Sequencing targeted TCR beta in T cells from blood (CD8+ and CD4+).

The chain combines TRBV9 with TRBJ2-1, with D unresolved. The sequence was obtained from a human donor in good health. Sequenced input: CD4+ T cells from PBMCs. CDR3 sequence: CASSVGPQSSYNEQFF. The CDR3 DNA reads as TGTGCCAGCAGCGTAGGACCGCAGAGCTCCTACAATGAGCAGTTCTTC.